One and the same sample provided the 2 T cell receptor beta chains below, sequenced in a study of blood T cell repertoires in COVID-19. Sequencing was performed with immunoSEQ multiplex PCR; in TCRdb, only in-frame clones are kept and a portion is missing. The sample comprises over 200,000 clones, approximately 82% of which are singletons, and 15% rests with the top ten. Sequenced input: PBMCs or T cells enriched from blood (not recorded which). The receptors stem from a man aged 35 to 55 who had recovered from COVID-19.

For this clone: Given a much more abundant clone one base away, this may be a read error. The chain recombines TRBV23-1 with TRBJ2-7; the D gene is possibly TRBD1 (5 bases). TRBV23-1 is assigned to the ORF class and has an uncertain function. Deletions cut 3 bases from V and 2 bases from J, with 17 bases between. This CDR3 contains 16 residues. The CDR3 DNA is TGCGCCAGCAGTCATCCTGTACAGGTACGCCCCTACGAGCAGTACTTC. It is translated as CASSHPVQVRPYEQYF.

The V call is TRBV6-5, the J call TRBJ2-7, with 10 bases that match TRBD1. V shed 6 bases, J shed 5 bases, and the junction held 4 bases outside the gene matches. The CDR3 covers 13 residues. Per germline, CDR1 MNHEY and CDR2 SVGAGI. CDR3 sequence reads: CASRQGTGDEQYF. For the CDR3, the DNA is TGTGCCAGCAGGCAGGGGACAGGGGACGAGCAGTACTTC.